The rows below give T cell receptor beta chains drawn from one sample of a study of blood T cells in healthy people across ages. TCRdb independently ran MiXCR on the 5' RACE reads; one entry per CDR3 protein. The repertoire holds some 860,000 distinct CDR3 sequences, about 56% seen once, with roughly 24% in the top ten. Sample: blood. These receptors came from a man aged 40-50 years in good health. The CDR3 runs from the conserved cysteine through the conserved F or W. The D gene is left open where the match is weak. Rows give clone size only sometimes, using once, few, many, or a class for an expanded clone.

D: NA; J: TRBJ1-2; size: NA; V: TRBV3-1; DNA: TGTGCCAGCATCCAAAAAGGATCTAACTATGGCTACACCTTC; CDR3: CASIQKGSNYGYTF
D: TRBD2; J: TRBJ2-7; size: few; V: TRBV29-1; DNA: TGCAGCGTGGGAATGGGGCTAGCGGTTAACTCCTACGAGCAGTACTTC; CDR3: CSVGMGLAVNSYEQYF
D: NA; J: TRBJ2-2; size: NA; V: TRBV7-3; DNA: TGTGCCAGCAGTGGGACCGGTAGGGAGCTGTTTTTT; CDR3: CASSGTGRELFF
D: NA; J: TRBJ2-7; size: once; V: TRBV4-3; DNA: TGCGCCAGCAGCCCTAGGGCTTTCGGCGAGCAGTACTTC; CDR3: CASSPRAFGEQYF
D: NA; J: TRBJ2-3; size: few; V: TRBV6-5; DNA: TGTGCCAGCAGTTACAGGGGACCTAGCACAGATACGCAGTATTTT; CDR3: CASSYRGPSTDTQYF
D: NA; J: TRBJ2-5; size: NA; V: TRBV20-1; DNA: TGCAGTGCTAGAGATGAAACCCCAGTTCAAGAGACCCAGTACTTC; CDR3: CSARDETPVQETQYF
D: NA; J: TRBJ1-2; size: NA; V: TRBV28; DNA: TGTGCCAGCAGTTTGACAGCACCATATGGCTACACCTTC; CDR3: CASSLTAPYGYTF
D: TRBD1; J: TRBJ2-5; size: NA; V: TRBV12-3/TRBV12-4; DNA: TGTGCCAGCAGCAGGACAGGCTATGAGACCCAGTACTTC; CDR3: CASSRTGYETQYF
D: NA; J: TRBJ2-7; size: NA; V: TRBV6-2/TRBV6-3; DNA: TGTGCCAGCAGTTTACAGACAGCGACGGCGGCCTACGAGCAGTACTTC; CDR3: CASSLQTATAAYEQYF
D: TRBD1; J: TRBJ2-7; size: NA; V: TRBV18; DNA: TGTGCCAGCTCACGGACAGGGGGCTCCTGCGAGCAGTACTTC; CDR3: CASSRTGGSCEQYF
D: TRBD1; J: TRBJ1-6; size: NA; V: TRBV6-5; DNA: TGTGCCAGCAGTTACATCCCAGGGGGGAGTAATTCACCCCTCCACTTT; CDR3: CASSYIPGGSNSPLHF
D: NA; J: TRBJ1-1; size: NA; V: TRBV12-3/TRBV12-4; DNA: TGTGCCACCAGCTTGGTAGGGAACACTGAAGCTTTCTTT; CDR3: CATSLVGNTEAFF
D: NA; J: TRBJ2-7; size: NA; V: TRBV7-6; DNA: TGTGCTAGCAGCTTAGAACAGGGACCCTACGAGCAGTACTTC; CDR3: CASSLEQGPYEQYF
D: TRBD2; J: TRBJ2-1; size: NA; V: TRBV28; DNA: TGTGCCAGCAGTTTCGGACTAGCGGGAGGATTTAACAATGAGCAGTTCTTC; CDR3: CASSFGLAGGFNNEQFF
D: TRBD2; J: TRBJ2-1; size: few; V: TRBV27; DNA: TGTGCCAGCAGCCCCGGGACTAGCGGGAACAATGAGCAGTTCTTC; CDR3: CASSPGTSGNNEQFF
D: TRBD1; J: TRBJ2-1; size: NA; V: TRBV9; DNA: TGTGCCAGCAGCGGCCGGGACAGCCTTTTAAACAATGAGCAGTTCTTC; CDR3: CASSGRDSLLNNEQFF
D: NA; J: TRBJ2-1; size: NA; V: TRBV7-9; DNA: TGTGCCAGCAGCTTGGCGACAGCCTCCTACAATGAGCAGTTCTTC; CDR3: CASSLATASYNEQFF
D: NA; J: TRBJ2-7; size: few; V: TRBV4-3; DNA: TGCGCCAGCAGCCAAGATCATGGACCGATCAACGAGCAGTACTTC; CDR3: CASSQDHGPINEQYF
D: NA; J: TRBJ1-2; size: NA; V: TRBV4-1; DNA: TGCGCCAGCAGCCAAGGTACAACGGACACTTGGGGCTACACCTTC; CDR3: CASSQGTTDTWGYTF
D: NA; J: TRBJ2-5; size: few; V: TRBV29-1; DNA: TGCAGCGTTGAAGGCGGATTGGGAGGGACCCAGTACTTC; CDR3: CSVEGGLGGTQYF
D: TRBD1; J: TRBJ2-2; size: NA; V: TRBV7-2; DNA: TGTGCCAGCAGCTTAGCCCACCGACAGGGTATCACCGGGGAGCTGTTTTTT; CDR3: CASSLAHRQGITGELFF
D: TRBD1; J: TRBJ1-1; size: NA; V: TRBV29-1; DNA: TGCAGCGTCGACGGGACAGAACTACCGAACACTGAAGCTTTCTTT; CDR3: CSVDGTELPNTEAFF
D: NA; J: TRBJ2-3; size: NA; V: TRBV7-6; DNA: TGTGCCAGCAGCTTCCAAGCGGAACCTAGCACAGATACGCAGTATTTT; CDR3: CASSFQAEPSTDTQYF
D: NA; J: TRBJ1-1; size: NA; V: TRBV24-1; DNA: TGTGCCACCAGTGCCCCGACGAACACTGAAGCTTTCTTT; CDR3: CATSAPTNTEAFF
D: TRBD1; J: TRBJ2-1; size: NA; V: TRBV9; DNA: TGTGCCAGCAGCGTAGGGGGACAGAACTCCTACAATGAGCAGTTCTTC; CDR3: CASSVGGQNSYNEQFF
D: TRBD2; J: TRBJ2-2; size: NA; V: TRBV9; DNA: TGTGCCAGCAGCGCCAGACTAGCGGGAGAGACCGGGGAGCTGTTTTTT; CDR3: CASSARLAGETGELFF
D: TRBD2; J: TRBJ2-3; size: NA; V: TRBV7-2; DNA: TGTGCCAGCAGCTTTTGGACTAGCGGGAACACAGATACGCAGTATTTT; CDR3: CASSFWTSGNTDTQYF
D: TRBD1; J: TRBJ2-5; size: NA; V: TRBV5-1; DNA: TGCGCCAGCAGTTGGACAGGCCGCGTCACTGAGGAGACCCAGTACTTC; CDR3: CASSWTGRVTEETQYF
D: NA; J: TRBJ1-1; size: NA; V: TRBV4-1; DNA: TGCGCCAGCAGCTACTTAGCAGACATGAACACTGAAGCTTTCTTT; CDR3: CASSYLADMNTEAFF
D: NA; J: TRBJ2-5; size: NA; V: TRBV20-1; DNA: TGCAGTGCTAGAGAACCTGAGACCCAGTACTTC; CDR3: CSAREPETQYF